This T cell receptor (beta chain) was found in a study of immune cell composition in non-small cell lung cancer. Study-level findings and limits: Squamous carcinomas (about 75%) more often had tumour-associated clones >0.5% than adenocarcinomas (approximately 35%). No significant correlation existed between pack-years smoked and tumour clonality.

The CDR3 covers 14 residues. The germline V gene encodes CDR1 LNHDA and CDR2 SQIVND (reference sequence). Losses at the gene ends were 4 bases for V and 9 bases for J; bases not matched to a gene: 8. Profiled with immunoSEQ multiplex PCR; TCRdb holds only in-frame clones, not every one. The sample has roughly 3,200 clones, approximately 80% seen once. As to this clone: The target antigen is unknown.

Sequenced input: lung tumor tissue. This sequence originates from a human donor with non-small cell lung cancer. The V call is TRBV19, the J call TRBJ2-1, with 8 positions matching TRBD2. The CDR3 DNA reads as TGTGCCAGTAGTAGGGGACTAGATTGGATTGAGCAGTTCTTC. It yields the protein CASSRGLDWIEQFF.